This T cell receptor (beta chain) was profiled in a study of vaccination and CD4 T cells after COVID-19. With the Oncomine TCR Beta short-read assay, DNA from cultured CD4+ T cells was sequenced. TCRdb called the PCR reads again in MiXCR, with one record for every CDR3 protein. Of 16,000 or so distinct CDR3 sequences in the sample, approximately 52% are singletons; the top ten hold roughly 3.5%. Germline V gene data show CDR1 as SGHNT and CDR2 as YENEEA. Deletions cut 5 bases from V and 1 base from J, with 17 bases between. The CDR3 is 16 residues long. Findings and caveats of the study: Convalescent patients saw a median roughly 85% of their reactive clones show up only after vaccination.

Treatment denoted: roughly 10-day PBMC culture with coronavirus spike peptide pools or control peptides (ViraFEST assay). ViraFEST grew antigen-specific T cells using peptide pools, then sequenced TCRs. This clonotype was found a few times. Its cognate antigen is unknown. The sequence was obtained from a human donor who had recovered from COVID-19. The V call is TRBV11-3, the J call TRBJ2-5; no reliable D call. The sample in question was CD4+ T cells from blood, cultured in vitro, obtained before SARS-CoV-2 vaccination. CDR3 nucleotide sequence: TGTGCCAGCAGCCTAAACACCCTTCGGGCCCAAGAGACCCAGTACTTC. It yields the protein CASSLNTLRAQETQYF.